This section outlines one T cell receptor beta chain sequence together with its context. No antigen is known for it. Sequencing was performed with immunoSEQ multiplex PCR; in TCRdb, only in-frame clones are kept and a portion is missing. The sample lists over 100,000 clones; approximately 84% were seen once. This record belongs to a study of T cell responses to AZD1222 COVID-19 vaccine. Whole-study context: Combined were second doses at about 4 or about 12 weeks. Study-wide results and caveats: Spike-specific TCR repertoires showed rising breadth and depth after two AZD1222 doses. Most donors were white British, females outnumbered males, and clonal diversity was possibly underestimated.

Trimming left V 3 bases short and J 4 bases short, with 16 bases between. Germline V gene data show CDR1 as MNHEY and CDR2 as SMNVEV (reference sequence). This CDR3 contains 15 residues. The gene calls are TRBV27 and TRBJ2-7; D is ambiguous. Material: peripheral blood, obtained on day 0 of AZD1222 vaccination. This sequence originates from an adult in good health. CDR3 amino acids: CASSFDPRSGYEQYF. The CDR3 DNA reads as TGTGCCAGCAGTTTTGATCCCCGAAGTGGGTACGAGCAGTACTTC.